This record covers a single TCR beta chain. This entry is derived from a study of blood T cell repertoires in COVID-19. The CDR3 contains 15 residues. Germline loops: CDR1 MDHEN, CDR2 SYDVKM. Trimming took 5 bases from V and 6 from J, leaving 17 bases between them. Measured with immunoSEQ multiplex PCR; TCRdb has only the in-frame clones, and not every one. The sample carries over 85,000 clones, about 89% recorded once. V is TRBV28 and J is TRBJ1-5; possible D gene TRBD1, 5 bases. Sequenced sample: peripheral blood. This TCR derives from a human donor in a cohort sampled during active COVID-19. In DNA, the CDR3 is TGTGCCAGCAGTACCCAGCGACAGTTGGGTCAGCCCCAGCATTTT. The encoded protein is CASSTQRQLGQPQHF.